This TCR beta chain was recovered during a study of T cell responses to AZD1222 COVID-19 vaccine. At the level of the study: Second-dose intervals near 4 or 12 weeks were combined. Regarding the study as a whole: No day 14 peak samples; only post-peak repertoires were characterized. Only six or seven AZD1222 recipients were seropositive at baseline. Donors were largely white British and mainly female; clonal diversity was possibly underestimated.

Remarks on this clone: Its antigen remains unidentified.

The repertoire was sequenced with immunoSEQ multiplex PCR; TCRdb's copy has only in-frame clones and lacks some. Here the sample spans 100,000 or so clones, approximately 84% being singletons. J was trimmed by 8 bases and V by 0 bases; bases with no gene match: 9. This CDR3 has 17 residues. Germline lookup yields CDR1 LNHNV and CDR2 YYDKDF (reference sequence). The clonotype was recovered from an adult in good health. The sequencing here drew on peripheral blood, taken on day 0 of AZD1222 vaccination. The gene calls are TRBV15 and TRBJ2-1; 11 nucleotides align to TRBD2. The CDR3 bases are TGTGCCACCAGCAGAGATAAACTAGCGGGAGTGGTCGATGAGCAGTTCTTC. Amino acid sequence: CATSRDKLAGVVDEQFF.